This TCR beta chain is drawn from a study of blood T cell repertoires in COVID-19. Looking at the study overall: Samples came from the United States, Italy and Spain, spanning acute and convalescent COVID-19. Sample material is recorded as cDNA or gDNA derived from T cells, B-cell-depleted T cells, or PBMCs.

The CDR3 totals 14 residues. CDR1 and CDR2 (germline): MDHEN, SYDVKM. Trimming removed 4 bases at V and 4 bases at J, with 13 bases between. In the original workflow: For nucleated cells, counts were estimated from reference gene primer amplification. Method: immunoSEQ multiplex PCR; TCRdb's copy keeps in-frame clones and lacks some. The DNA gave D and trimming, while V, J and clone size come from that table. Here the sample spans about 120,000 clones, around nine tenths being singletons. Material for sequencing was peripheral blood. V is TRBV28 and J is TRBJ1-2; D may be TRBD1 (5 bases). The clonotype comes from a human donor with acute or convalescent COVID-19. The donor label of this sample is uncertain. CDR3 DNA: TGTGCCAGCAGTTCGGCTCAGGGTTCCTATGGCTACACCTTC. The encoded protein is CASSSAQGSYGYTF.